This passage covers 19 T cell receptor beta chains from one sample sequenced in a study of CD8 T cells in Susac syndrome (dated by TCRdb to between 2018 and 2020). Library preparation used the immunoSEQ multiplex PCR assay. RNA was extracted with the RNeasy kit and roughly 0.45 to 1 ug was reverse transcribed using random hexamers. TCRdb cleaned the public reads at Q25 with fastp, built clones with MiXCR and kept in-frame beta chains. A single entry per CDR3 protein holds the most common genes and DNA from its merged rows. The sample has roughly 100,000 distinct CDR3 sequences on record, around 94% of them singletons. Roughly 0.38% of the sample belongs to the ten largest clones. The sample was CD8+ T cells from PBMCs. The source of these receptors is a human donor with Susac syndrome.

This chain uses TRBV12-5 with TRBJ2-3, with 9 nucleotides matching TRBD2. After removal of 7 bases from V and 4 bases from J, the junction contained 9 bases not matched to a gene. This CDR3 contains 15 residues. In germline, CDR1 is LGHNT, CDR2 FRNRAP. The CDR3 DNA reads TGTGCTAGTGCCGGCGGGGGGGATTATTCAGATACGCAGTATTTT. As protein: CASAGGGDYSDTQYF.

The chain couples TRBV12-3 or TRBV12-4 to TRBJ2-4; D is possibly TRBD2 (5 bases). The V end was cut by 1 base, the J end by 5 bases, with 9 bases between. The CDR3 length is 14 residues. CDR3 DNA: TGTGCCAGCAGTTTAGGTGGGCGGGAAAACATTCAGTACTTC. Residues: CASSLGGRENIQYF.

The J gene is TRBJ2-7, the V gene TRBV9; 8 bases fit TRBD2. V lost 3 bases, J lost 1 base, and 3 bases stayed unmatched. The CDR3 has 14 amino acids. Germline CDR1 and CDR2: SGDLS and YYNGEE. The DNA for the CDR3 is TGTGCCAGCAGCGCGATAGCGGGGTCCTACGAGCAGTACTTC. Translated: CASSAIAGSYEQYF.

The chain is built from TRBV12-3 or TRBV12-4 and TRBJ1-1; D not certain. V was cut by 5 bases and J by 11 bases, with 9 bases left in between. CDR3 size: 10 residues. CDR3 loop: CASSGPEAFF. Written as DNA, the CDR3 is TGTGCCAGCAGTGGCCCGGAGGCTTTCTTT.

V is TRBV7-3 and J is TRBJ1-2, with D possibly being TRBD1 (6 bases). The germline V gene has CDR1 SGHTA and CDR2 FQGTGA. This CDR3 is 15 amino acids long. Trimming removed 0 bases from V and 7 bases from J, with 15 bases in between. CDR3: CASSLTWAGEGGYTF. Written as DNA, the CDR3 is TGTGCCAGCAGCTTAACGTGGGCAGGGGAGGGTGGCTACACCTTC.

This clonotype has a single count. This chain connects TRBV29-1 to TRBJ1-1, with 8 bases fitting TRBD1. CDR1 and CDR2 (germline): SQVTM, ANQGSEA. V shed 2 bases, J shed 6 bases, and the junction held 8 bases outside the gene matches. There are 14 residues in the CDR3. The CDR3: CSVELGQVGAEAFF. The CDR3 coding sequence is TGCAGCGTTGAATTGGGACAGGTCGGCGCTGAAGCTTTCTTT.

Only one count was recorded for this clonotype. This chain links TRBV12-5 with TRBJ1-5; 7 nucleotides agree with TRBD1. The CDR3 runs to 14 residues. Germline V gene sequence: CDR1 LGHNT, CDR2 FRNRAP. V shed 1 base and J 9 bases; nucleotides not matched to a gene: 6. DNA for the CDR3: TGTGCTAGTGGTTTGGGACAGGGAGAAGGGCCCCAGCATTTT. This sequence encodes CASGLGQGEGPQHF.

The chain employs TRBV6-2 or TRBV6-3 and TRBJ2-3, with D possibly matching TRBD1 (6 bases). CDR3 length: 14 amino acids. The germline V and J ends were trimmed by 7 bases and 6 bases, with 17 bases remaining between them. The germline gives CDR1 MNHEY, CDR2 SVGEGT. The CDR3 DNA sequence: TGTGCCAGCACCCTCTTGGGGGCGCGGGATACGCAGTATTTT. Translating gives CASTLLGARDTQYF.

This sequence joins TRBV6-5 and TRBJ1-1, with 7 bases lining up with TRBD1. V shed 2 bases, J shed 3 bases, and the junction held 6 bases outside the gene matches. The CDR3 is 15 amino acids. Germline assignment: CDR1 MNHEY and CDR2 SVGAGI. The CDR3 protein is CASSYGLTGDTEAFF. Here the CDR3 DNA reads TGTGCCAGCAGTTACGGACTAACAGGGGACACTGAAGCTTTCTTT.

This clonotype was detected only once. CDR3 sequence reads: CASRGQGDLDNEQFF. In DNA form, the CDR3 reads TGTGCCAGCAGGGGACAAGGGGATTTAGACAATGAGCAGTTCTTC. V and J are TRBV27 and TRBJ2-1; weak D call: TRBD1 (6 bases). The CDR3 runs 15 residues. V was shortened by 6 bases and J by 5 bases, with 17 bases between the two germline ends. Germline lookup yields CDR1 MNHEY and CDR2 SMNVEV (reference sequence).

This clonotype was seen a single time. J is TRBJ2-7 and V is TRBV3-1; the D is unclear. The CDR3 is 15 amino acids. V was cut by 1 base and J by 2 bases, with 12 bases left in between. The germline gives CDR1 LGHDT, CDR2 YNNKEL (reference sequence). CDR3 region: CASSQVTELAYEQYF. The CDR3, as DNA: TGTGCCAGCAGCCAAGTCACAGAATTAGCCTACGAGCAGTACTTC.

This chain joins TRBV4-2 and TRBJ1-5, with D perhaps TRBD1 (5 bases). The germline V and J ends were trimmed by 4 bases and 0 bases, with 10 bases remaining between them. The germline gives CDR1 LGHNA, CDR2 YNFKEQ. The CDR3 has 15 residues. CDR3 DNA: TGTGCCAGCAGCCCCGGGACGGATAGCAATCAGCCCCAGCATTTT. Amino acids: CASSPGTDSNQPQHF.

The chain uses TRBV12-3 or TRBV12-4 and TRBJ2-2; D is undetermined. This CDR3 has 16 amino acids. V shed 2 bases and J shed 2 bases, with 12 bases lying between them. CDR3: CASSLIAAVNTGELFF. For the CDR3, the DNA is TGTGCCAGCAGTTTAATCGCCGCGGTCAACACCGGGGAGCTGTTTTTT.

V and J are TRBV7-6 and TRBJ2-5; maybe TRBD1 (5 bases). The CDR3 sequence is 13 residues long. CDR1 SGHVS and CDR2 FNYEAQ come from the germline V gene. V dropped 5 bases and J dropped 0 bases, with 7 bases sitting between them. In DNA form, the CDR3 reads TGTGCCAGCAGCGAACAGGACCAAGAGACCCAGTACTTC. Translation gives CASSEQDQETQYF.

The chain employs TRBV7-8 and TRBJ2-7, with TRBD1 as a possible D gene (5 bases). Between the trimmed V and J ends, which lost 1 base and 3 bases, there was a span of 13 bases. The CDR3 length is 15 residues. CDR1 is SGHVS, CDR2 FQNEAQ, per germline. The CDR3 is CASSLVLGVNYEQYF. The CDR3 region has the DNA TGTGCCAGCAGCTTAGTTTTAGGGGTAAACTACGAGCAGTACTTC.

The J gene is TRBJ1-1, the V gene TRBV7-2, with TRBD1 matching 9 bases. The ends lost 1 base at V and 4 bases at J; junction bases unmatched: 4. CDR1 SGHTA and CDR2 FQGNSA come from the germline V gene. The CDR3 has 15 residues. CDR3 loop: CASSLVGQGFTEAFF. The CDR3 DNA follows: TGTGCCAGCAGCTTAGTTGGACAGGGGTTCACTGAAGCTTTCTTT.

This clonotype appeared a single time. V usage is TRBV7-6 and J usage is TRBJ2-3; D may be TRBD2 (7 bases). V gave up 5 bases and J gave up 2 bases, with 17 bases separating them. Per germline, CDR1 SGHVS and CDR2 FNYEAQ. The length of the CDR3 is 16 residues. The CDR3 DNA is TGTGCCAGCAGCCCTGGTGGGGGGGGCCTCACAGATACGCAGTATTTT. Translating it yields CASSPGGGGLTDTQYF.

The V call is TRBV20-1, the J call TRBJ2-7; 10 bases map to TRBD2. Per the germline V gene, CDR1 is DFQATT and CDR2 is SNEGSKA (reference sequence). Trimming at V came to 0 bases and at J to 3 bases, leaving 8 bases not matched to a gene. The CDR3 has 16 residues. The CDR3 loop reads CSARDIAGGFIYEQYF. CDR3 DNA: TGCAGTGCTAGAGATATAGCGGGGGGCTTCATCTACGAGCAGTACTTC.

This sequence joins TRBV24-1 and TRBJ2-2; D possibly corresponds to TRBD1 (5 bases). The CDR3 covers 13 residues. V lost 7 bases and J 1 base, leaving 6 bases between the germline ends. In germline, CDR1 is KGHDR, CDR2 SFDVKD. The CDR3, as DNA: TGTGCCACCAGCAGGGAGAACACCGGGGAGCTGTTTTTT. Translated: CATSRENTGELFF.